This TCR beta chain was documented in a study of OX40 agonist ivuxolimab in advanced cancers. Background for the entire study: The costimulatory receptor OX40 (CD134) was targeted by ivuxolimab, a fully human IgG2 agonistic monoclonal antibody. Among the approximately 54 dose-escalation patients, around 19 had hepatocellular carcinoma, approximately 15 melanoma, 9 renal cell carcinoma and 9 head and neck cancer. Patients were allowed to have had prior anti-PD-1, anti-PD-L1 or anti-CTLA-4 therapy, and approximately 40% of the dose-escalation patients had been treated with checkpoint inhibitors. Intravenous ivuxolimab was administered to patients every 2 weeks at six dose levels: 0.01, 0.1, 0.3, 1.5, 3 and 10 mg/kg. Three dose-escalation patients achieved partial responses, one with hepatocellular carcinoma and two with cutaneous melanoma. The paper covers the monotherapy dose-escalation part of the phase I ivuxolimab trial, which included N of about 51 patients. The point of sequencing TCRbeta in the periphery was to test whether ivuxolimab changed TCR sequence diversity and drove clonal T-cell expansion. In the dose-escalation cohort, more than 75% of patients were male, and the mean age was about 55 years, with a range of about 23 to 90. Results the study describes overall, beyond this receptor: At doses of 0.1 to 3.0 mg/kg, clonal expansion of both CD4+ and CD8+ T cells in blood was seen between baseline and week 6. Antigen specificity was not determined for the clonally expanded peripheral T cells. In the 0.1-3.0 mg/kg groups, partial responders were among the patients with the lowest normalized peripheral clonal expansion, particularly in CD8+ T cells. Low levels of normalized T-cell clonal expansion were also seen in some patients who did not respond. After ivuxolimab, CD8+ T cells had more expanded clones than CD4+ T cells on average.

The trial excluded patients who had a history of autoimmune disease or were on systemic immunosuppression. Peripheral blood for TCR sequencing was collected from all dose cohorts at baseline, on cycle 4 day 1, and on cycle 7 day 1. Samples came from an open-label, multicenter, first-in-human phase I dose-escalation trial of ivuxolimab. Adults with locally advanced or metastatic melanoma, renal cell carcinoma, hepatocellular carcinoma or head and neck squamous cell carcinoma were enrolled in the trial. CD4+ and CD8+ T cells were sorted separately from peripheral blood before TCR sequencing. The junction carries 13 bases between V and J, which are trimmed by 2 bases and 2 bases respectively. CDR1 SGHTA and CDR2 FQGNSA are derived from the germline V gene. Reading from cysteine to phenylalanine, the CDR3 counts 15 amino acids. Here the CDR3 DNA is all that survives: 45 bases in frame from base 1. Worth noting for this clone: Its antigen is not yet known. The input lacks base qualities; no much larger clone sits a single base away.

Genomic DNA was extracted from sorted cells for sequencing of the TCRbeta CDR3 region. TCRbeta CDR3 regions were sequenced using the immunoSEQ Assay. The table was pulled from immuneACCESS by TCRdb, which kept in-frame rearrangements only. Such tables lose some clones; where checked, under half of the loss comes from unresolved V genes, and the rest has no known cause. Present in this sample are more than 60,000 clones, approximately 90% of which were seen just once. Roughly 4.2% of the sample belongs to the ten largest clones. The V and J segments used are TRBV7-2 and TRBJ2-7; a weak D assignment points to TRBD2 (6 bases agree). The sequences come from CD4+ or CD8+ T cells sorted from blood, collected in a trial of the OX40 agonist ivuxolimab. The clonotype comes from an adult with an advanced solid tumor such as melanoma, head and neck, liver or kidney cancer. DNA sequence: TGTGCCAGCAGCTTACAAACGGGAGCACCCTACGAGCAGTACTTC. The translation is CASSLQTGAPYEQYF.